The rows below give T cell receptor beta chains drawn from one sample of a study of blood T cell repertoires in COVID-19. Measured with immunoSEQ multiplex PCR; TCRdb has only the in-frame clones, and not every one. The sample lists under 250,000 clones, roughly four fifths occurring once. Specimen: peripheral blood. The receptor source for this set is an older woman with acute or convalescent COVID-19. The CDR3 runs from the conserved cysteine through the conserved F or W. The order of the fields is clone size, V gene, D gene, J gene, CDR3 DNA, CDR3 protein. D genes are given only for firm matches. Only part of the rows carry a size: once, few, many, or a class if the clone is expanded.

.	TRBV5-4	TRBD1	TRBJ1-6	TGTGCCAGCAGCCCTGGGACAGAAATCTCCTATAATTCACCCCTCCACTTT	CASSPGTEISYNSPLHF
.	TRBV5-6	.	TRBJ1-1	TGTGCCAGCAGCTTGGCCCGTGGGGGGGGCAAAGCTGCGACTGAAGCTTTCTTT	CASSLARGGGKAATEAFF
.	TRBV30	TRBD1	TRBJ1-3	TGTGCCTGGAGTGTCTCGGACAGGGGGTTGGACACCATATATTTT	CAWSVSDRGLDTIYF
.	TRBV29-1	.	TRBJ1-1	TGCAGCGTTGTGGCCCTACAGGGAGGGGGTGAAGCTTTCTTT	CSVVALQGGGEAFF
.	TRBV19	.	TRBJ2-2	TGTGCCAGTAGCGAACAGGGTCCCGGGGAGCTGTTTTTT	CASSEQGPGELFF
.	TRBV24-1	.	TRBJ1-1	TGTGCCACCAGTGATTATAAGGGGATTGAAGCTTTCTTT	CATSDYKGIEAFF
.	TRBV5-1	TRBD2	TRBJ2-2	TGCGCCAGCAGCAGGAGCGGGGGATGGGACACCGGGGAGCTGTTTTTT	CASSRSGGWDTGELFF
.	TRBV5-1	TRBD1	TRBJ1-1	TGCGCCAGCAGCAACAAACCGGGACAGGGGGCGGCTTTCTTT	CASSNKPGQGAAFF
.	TRBV29-1	TRBD1	TRBJ1-2	TGCAGCGTTGATGGGACAGCCGAAGGTTTTGATGGCTACACCTTC	CSVDGTAEGFDGYTF
few	TRBV7-9	.	TRBJ2-1	TGTGCCAGCAGCTGGAAACAGGGTTATCGCAATGAGCAGTTCTTC	CASSWKQGYRNEQFF
.	TRBV6-1	TRBD2	TRBJ2-3	TGTGCCAGCAGTGAACCCAGCGGGGGGGCCTCTAGCACAGATACGCAGTATTTT	CASSEPSGGASSTDTQYF
once	TRBV19	TRBD1	TRBJ2-5	TGTGCCAGTAGTATGGCTCGGACAGGGGGCTTGGAGACCCAGTACTTC	CASSMARTGGLETQYF
.	TRBV5-4	.	TRBJ1-2	TGTGCCAGCAGCCCACAGGGACACCCAGGGGGCTACACCTTC	CASSPQGHPGGYTF
.	TRBV3-1/TRBV3-2	TRBD1	TRBJ1-3	TGTGCCAGCAGCCCCGGACAGGCCAACTCTGGAAACACCATATATTTT	CASSPGQANSGNTIYF
.	TRBV9	.	TRBJ1-2	TGTGCCAGCGCAAACTTGGCGGGTTTAGGCTACACCTTC	CASANLAGLGYTF
.	TRBV18	.	TRBJ1-1	TGTGCCAGCTCCGTGGACAGTCACCTCACTGAAGCTTTCTTT	CASSVDSHLTEAFF
.	TRBV5-6	TRBD1	TRBJ1-4	TGTGCCAGCAGCTTGGGGGGACAGGGAAGGAAAAAACTGTTTTTT	CASSLGGQGRKKLFF
.	TRBV19	TRBD2	TRBJ2-3	TGTGCCAGTAGTATGGGACTAGCGAGAGGCACAGATACGCAGTATTTT	CASSMGLARGTDTQYF
.	TRBV7-6	TRBD2	TRBJ2-1	TGTGCCAGCAGCACGGGACTAGCGTACGACAATGAGCAGTTCTTC	CASSTGLAYDNEQFF
.	TRBV21-1	.	TRBJ1-2	TGTGCCAGCAGCGCACACTTGAGGACAGGGCGCTTCTATGGCTACACCTTC	CASSAHLRTGRFYGYTF
few	TRBV7-2	.	TRBJ2-7	TGTGCCAGCAGCTTAGGGGCTAGCCGCACCTACGAGCAGTACTTC	CASSLGASRTYEQYF
.	TRBV7-9	.	TRBJ1-1	TGTGCCAGCAGCCAGAGCGGGCGAAACATGAACACTGAAGCTTTCTTT	CASSQSGRNMNTEAFF
.	TRBV14	.	TRBJ1-3	TGTGCCAGCAGCCAAGATTGGGGGCCTGGAAACACCATATATTTT	CASSQDWGPGNTIYF
.	TRBV7-2	TRBD2	TRBJ2-7	TGTGCCAGCAGCGTGAGCGGGGGAAGCTCCTACGAGCAGTACTTC	CASSVSGGSSYEQYF
.	TRBV11-2	TRBD1	TRBJ2-7	TGTGCCAGCAGCACCGGACAGGGTTCCTACGAGCAGTACTTC	CASSTGQGSYEQYF
.	TRBV5-6	TRBD1	TRBJ1-1	TGTGCCAGCAGCTTGGGGGACAGACTGAACACTGAAGCTTTCTTT	CASSLGDRLNTEAFF
few	TRBV5-1	.	TRBJ2-7	TGCGCCAGCAGCTTGGGAGGTCGGGAGCAGTACTTC	CASSLGGREQYF
.	TRBV24-1	TRBD1	TRBJ1-2	TGTGCCACCAGTGATGAGGACAGGAGCTTTTATGGCTACACCTTC	CATSDEDRSFYGYTF
.	TRBV24-1	TRBD2	TRBJ2-7	TGTGCCACCAGTGCGGGGAAGACCGGGACTAGCGGGGAGCTGTACGAGCAGTACTTC	CATSAGKTGTSGELYEQYF
many	TRBV7-9	TRBD1	TRBJ1-2	TGTGCCAGCAGCCGCGGACAGGGGACCTATGGCTACACCTTC	CASSRGQGTYGYTF
.	TRBV6-6	.	TRBJ2-5	TGTGCCAGCAGGGGGACACCTCAAGAGACCCAGTACTTC	CASRGTPQETQYF
.	TRBV5-4	.	TRBJ2-6	TGTGCCAGCAGCTTGCGAGGGTCTGGGGCCAACGTCCTGACTTTC	CASSLRGSGANVLTF
.	TRBV19	.	TRBJ2-2	TGTGCCAGTAGTAGGGAGCCCAACACCGGGGAGCTGTTTTTT	CASSREPNTGELFF
.	TRBV6-2/TRBV6-3	TRBD2	TRBJ2-3	TGTGCCAGCAGTTACTCGATGGGACTAGCGGGGGTCACAGATACGCAGTATTTT	CASSYSMGLAGVTDTQYF
.	TRBV5-1	TRBD2	TRBJ2-1	TGCGCCAGCAGCCCAGGGACTAGCGGGGGGGGCTACAATGAGCAGTTCTTC	CASSPGTSGGGYNEQFF
.	TRBV6-1	.	TRBJ2-2	TGTGCCAGCAGTGAAGGGGGCGGGACGGAGCTGTTTTTT	CASSEGGGTELFF
.	TRBV4-3	.	TRBJ1-4	TGCGCCAGCAGCCACCCGTCCGAAAAACTGTTTTTT	CASSHPSEKLFF
.	TRBV9	TRBD1	TRBJ1-2	TGTGCCAGCAGCGGTGGGGACAGGGGGAACTATGGCTACACCTTC	CASSGGDRGNYGYTF
.	TRBV18	.	TRBJ1-2	TGTGCCAGCTCACCCCAGGGTCTTGACTATGGCTACACCTTC	CASSPQGLDYGYTF
.	TRBV5-1	.	TRBJ1-1	TGCGCCAGCAGCTTGGAAACGATGAGAACTGAAGCTTTCTTT	CASSLETMRTEAFF
.	TRBV14	.	TRBJ1-6	TGTGCCAGCAGCCAAGAACGAATTGGGGGGAGACCGGGTCTTTCACCCCTCCACTTT	CASSQERIGGRPGLSPLHF
few	TRBV6-1	.	TRBJ1-5	TGTGCCAGCAGTGAAAACCGGGACACTAGCAATCAGCCCCAGCATTTT	CASSENRDTSNQPQHF
.	TRBV6-6	.	TRBJ2-3	TGTGCCAGCAGTCAGCCTCCGGGCCGAGGGCCAGATACGCAGTATTTT	CASSQPPGRGPDTQYF
.	TRBV28	TRBD1	TRBJ1-6	TGTGCCAGCAGCGGGGACAGGGGAAATTCACCCCTCCACTTT	CASSGDRGNSPLHF
.	TRBV5-4	TRBD2	TRBJ2-5	TGTGCCAGCAGCTCCCAAGCGGGGGAGACCCAGTACTTC	CASSSQAGETQYF
.	TRBV6-2/TRBV6-3	.	TRBJ2-2	TGTGCCAGCAGTTACTCTCCGCTAGACACCGGGGAGCTGTTTTTT	CASSYSPLDTGELFF
few	TRBV19	TRBD1	TRBJ1-4	TGTGCCAGTAGTGTCGGGACAGCCGGCTGGGAAAAACTGTTTTTT	CASSVGTAGWEKLFF
.	TRBV6-5	.	TRBJ2-3	TGTGCCAGCACCCTGAGAGGCAGTTACACAGATACGCAGTATTTT	CASTLRGSYTDTQYF
few	TRBV5-1	.	TRBJ1-1	TGCGCCAGCAGCTTGGTTGCGGCTTTGAACACTGAAGCTTTCTTT	CASSLVAALNTEAFF
.	TRBV15	TRBD2	TRBJ2-1	TGTGCCACCAGCAGAGATGTGGCCGGGGGGAAGAGCTCCTACAATGAGCAGTTCTTC	CATSRDVAGGKSSYNEQFF
few	TRBV6-4	.	TRBJ1-1	TGTGCCAGCAGTGCCTCGCCCGGGAACACTGAAGCTTTCTTT	CASSASPGNTEAFF
.	TRBV7-3	TRBD2	TRBJ2-5	TGTGCCAGCAGCTTATCTGGCGGGGGGGTCCAAGAGACCCAGTACTTC	CASSLSGGGVQETQYF
.	TRBV28	.	TRBJ2-2	TGTGCCAGCAGTTTACAGGGTACCGCCGGGGAGCTGTTTTTT	CASSLQGTAGELFF
once	TRBV6-5	TRBD1	TRBJ1-1	TGTGCCAGCCTACGGACAGGGTACACTGAAGCTTTCTTT	CASLRTGYTEAFF
.	TRBV29-1	TRBD1	TRBJ1-2	TGCAGCGTTGTAGGACAGGGGGATGGCTACACCTTC	CSVVGQGDGYTF
.	TRBV12-3/TRBV12-4	.	TRBJ2-7	TGTGCCAGCAGGGCCTTGTCGGGAGAGCAGTACTTC	CASRALSGEQYF
.	TRBV19	TRBD1	TRBJ2-3	TGTGCCAGTAGTGCAGACAGGGGGCTTGGAGATACGCAGTATTTT	CASSADRGLGDTQYF
.	TRBV11-2	.	TRBJ2-3	TGTGCCAGCAGCTTAGGGCCGACCGGGATTACAGATACGCAGTATTTT	CASSLGPTGITDTQYF